The source of this TCR beta chain is a study of OX40 agonist ivuxolimab in advanced cancers. In the study overall: Each patient was given ivuxolimab into a vein every 2 weeks, at 0.01 to 10 mg/kg. Partial responses were observed in three patients, of whom one had hepatocellular carcinoma and two had cutaneous melanoma.

This CDR3 contains 15 residues. A note on this clone: Its antigen is as yet unknown.

Study-level findings and limits: At doses 0.1 to 3.0 mg/kg, CD4+ and CD8+ clones expanded.

TCRdb's table, derived via immunoSEQ multiplex PCR, lists solely in-frame clones and lacks some. The sample gives 65,000 to 85,000 clones, 92% of which show up once; roughly 7.5% is in the top ten. The sequence derives from an adult with an advanced solid tumor such as melanoma, head and neck, liver or kidney cancer. This specimen consisted of CD4+ or CD8+ T cells sorted from blood, obtained in a trial of the OX40 agonist ivuxolimab. V gene TRBV12-2 combines with J gene TRBJ2-1; TRBD2 is the table's D call, not checked against the DNA. TRBV12-2 is deemed a pseudogene. The CDR3 here is CASRLRGLVLPEQFF. The CDR3 DNA follows: TGTGCAAGTCGCTTAAGAGGCCTAGTCCTGCCTGAGCAGTTCTTC.